What follows are 9 T cell receptor beta chains derived from one specimen sequenced in a study of blood T cells in healthy people across ages. The use of a sample-barcoded 5' primer and a J-beta primer mix characterized a second PCR of about 7 to 12 cycles. TCRdb re-derived calls from the 5' RACE reads in MiXCR, one entry per CDR3 protein. The data contain 1.5 million to 2 million distinct CDR3 sequences, over 25% of them singletons. Source material: blood. These receptors were obtained from a woman aged 25-40 years in good health.

A remark on this clonotype: A much larger clone sits a single nucleotide away, making a read error possible. The chain combines TRBV29-1 with TRBJ2-4; TRBD1 matches at 8 bases. The J call may be wrong; the DNA end is better matched by TRBJ2-7. The CDR3 covers 15 residues. CDR1 is SQVTM, CDR2 ANQGSEA, per germline. The CDR3 nucleotides are TGCAGCGTTGAAGATCGGAGACAGGGGCGTTACGAGCAGTACTTC. This encodes CSVEDRRQGRYEQYF.

This clonotype was recorded only once. At one boundary the junction diverges from the germline segment, which might be a read error. The rearrangement joins TRBV7-9 to TRBJ2-1; 11 nucleotides match TRBD1. Germline V gene sequence: CDR1 SEHNR, CDR2 FQNEAQ (reference sequence). This CDR3 has 15 amino acids. The CDR3 region has the DNA TGTGCCAGCACCATTTCGGGGACAGGGGGTGATGAGAAGTTCTTC. Translation: CASTISGTGGDEKFF.

J is TRBJ1-2 and V is TRBV10-3, with a weak D call TRBD1 (6 bases). Germline V lookup: CDR1 ENHRY, CDR2 SYGVKD. The V gene lost 2 bases and the J gene lost 8 bases, with 18 bases spanning the gap. This CDR3 contains 15 residues. The CDR3 region has the DNA TGTGCCATCAGTGAGGTACCGGGCGGGGGCGGCGGCTACACCTTC. It encodes CAISEVPGGGGGYTF.

This clonotype came up a few times. The chain recombines TRBV30 with TRBJ2-7; TRBD1 matches at 7 bases. Trimming took 3 bases from V and 2 from J; bases not matched to a gene: 4. Germline lookup yields CDR1 GTSNPN and CDR2 SVGIG (reference sequence). The CDR3 has 13 residues. The DNA for the CDR3 is TGTGCCTGGAGCTCGACAGGGCCCTACGAGCAGTACTTC. This translates into CAWSSTGPYEQYF.

This clonotype has more than one count but fewer than ten. The chain recombines TRBV10-2 with TRBJ2-3; D ambiguous. This CDR3 has 13 residues. V lost 3 bases, J lost 6 bases, and 10 bases lay in between. Per germline, CDR1 WSHSY and CDR2 SAAADI. The CDR3 coding sequence is TGCGCCAGCAGTGATAGAAGTTCCGATACGCAGTATTTT. Amino acids: CASSDRSSDTQYF.

Regarding this clonotype: The limits of the CDR3 on the DNA are not certain, so only TCRdb's listed CDR3 is given. This chain links TRBV5-1 with TRBJ2-7; TRBD1, as called in the table, went unchecked against the DNA. CDR1 is SGHRS, CDR2 YFSETQ, per germline. The CDR3 is 16 residues long, counting both termini. The CDR3 loop reads CASSLEFGSGVREQYF.

The sample holds a few counts of this clonotype. The chain employs TRBV20-1 and TRBJ2-1; 7 positions match TRBD2. This CDR3 spans 13 amino acids. Per the germline V gene, CDR1 is DFQATT and CDR2 is SNEGSKA (reference sequence). V gave up 6 bases and J gave up 7 bases; unmatched junction bases: 9. The CDR3 nucleotides are TGCAGTGCCGAGAGATCCGGGGGGAATGAGCAGTTCTTC. Amino acids: CSAERSGGNEQFF.

Remarks on this clonotype: A read error may produce the germline difference seen at one junction end. The chain carries TRBV5-1 and TRBJ2-1; 7 bases line up with TRBD2. This CDR3 contains 15 residues. Germline V gene data show CDR1 as SGHRS and CDR2 as YFSETQ. The CDR3 loop reads CASSRSARDYNVQFF. In nucleotides, the CDR3 is TGCGCCAGCAGCCGTAGCGCCCGGGACTACAATGTGCAGTTCTTC.

This clonotype was observed at least ten times. The rearrangement joins TRBV7-6 to TRBJ2-7, with D possibly being TRBD1 (6 bases). Per the germline V gene, CDR1 is SGHVS and CDR2 is FNYEAQ. V gave up 5 bases and J gave up 6 bases, with 20 bases separating them. The CDR3 contains 15 residues. The CDR3 here is CASSPGGSNLGEQYF. The CDR3 coding sequence is TGTGCCAGCAGCCCTGGGGGCAGTAATCTTGGCGAGCAGTACTTC.